This T cell receptor (beta chain) was captured in a study of CD8+CD57+ T cells in acquired aplastic anemia. For the study at large: The study obtained an average of around 3.4 ug of DNA from sorted CD4+ and CD8+ cells.

Germline V lookup: CDR1 MNHEY, CDR2 SVGAGI. This CDR3 has 15 amino acids. The V and J ends lost 2 bases and 10 bases respectively, with 20 bases between them. For CDR3 and TCR beta VDJ profiling, genomic DNA was the template used. TCRdb recomputed calls from the reads with MiXCR, one row per CDR3 protein. This sample yields 180,000 or so distinct CDR3 sequences, of which around 48% are seen a single time; around 1.1% belongs to the top ten. For sequencing, patients were chosen who had shown expansion of CD8+CD57+ cells by flow cytometry. The sequence was collected from a human donor with aplastic anemia. The specimen sequenced was sorted CD4+, CD8+, or CD8+CD57+ T cells (not recorded which) from PBMCs. The chain uses TRBV6-5 and TRBJ1-2, with a weak D call TRBD1 (5 bases). As DNA, the CDR3 is TGTGCCAGCAGTTACAAGGACAAAGCCACCCTTGACTACACCTTC. This translates into CASSYKDKATLDYTF.